Listed below are T cell receptor beta chains from one sample, sequenced in a study of T cells in Graves' hyperthyroidism and ophthalmopathy. TCRdb reprocessed the multiplex PCR reads via MiXCR and lists one record per CDR3 protein. The sample consists of about 570,000 distinct CDR3 sequences, about half of them appearing once. Sequencing was done on a sample of peripheral blood or thyroid tissue (not recorded which). Receptors originate from an adult woman with Graves' disease, either hyperthyroidism or ophthalmopathy (not recorded which). Both conserved end residues are part of each CDR3. A D gene is named only where the DNA matches it firmly. Size is omitted from some rows. Given values are once, few, many or a class for expanded clones.

d_call: NA
v_call: TRBV5-1
j_call: TRBJ2-3
clone_size: NA
cdr3_aa: CASSLEKPSGTDTQYF
cdr3_nt: TGCGCCAGCAGCTTGGAGAAACCCTCGGGCACAGATACGCAGTATTTT

d_call: NA
v_call: TRBV5-1
j_call: TRBJ1-1
clone_size: many
cdr3_aa: CASSLGSGTEAFF
cdr3_nt: TGCGCCAGCAGCTTGGGGTCCGGCACTGAAGCTTTCTTT

d_call: NA
v_call: TRBV9
j_call: TRBJ2-2
clone_size: NA
cdr3_aa: CASSVAWRGTGELFF
cdr3_nt: TGTGCCAGCAGCGTAGCATGGAGAGGTACCGGGGAGCTGTTCTTT

d_call: NA
v_call: TRBV19
j_call: TRBJ1-1
clone_size: many
cdr3_aa: CASSKQDEAFF
cdr3_nt: TGTGCCAGTAGTAAACAGGATGAAGCTTTCTTT

d_call: NA
v_call: TRBV27
j_call: TRBJ1-5
clone_size: few
cdr3_aa: CASSLWGYHSNQPQHF
cdr3_nt: TGTGCCAGCAGTTTATGGGGGTACCATAGCAATCAGCCCCAGCATTTT

d_call: TRBD1
v_call: TRBV20-1
j_call: TRBJ1-2
clone_size: many
cdr3_aa: CSASTDRVVSGYTF
cdr3_nt: TGCAGTGCTTCTACTGACAGGGTGGTTTCTGGCTACACCTTC

d_call: NA
v_call: TRBV7-9
j_call: TRBJ1-6
clone_size: NA
cdr3_aa: CASSQEAFNSPLHF
cdr3_nt: TGCGCCAGCAGCCAGGAAGCATTTAATTCACCCCTCCACTTT

d_call: NA
v_call: TRBV12-3/TRBV12-4
j_call: TRBJ1-2
clone_size: NA
cdr3_aa: CASNQGSGSYTF
cdr3_nt: TGTGCCAGCAACCAGGGTTCTGGGAGCTACACCTTC

d_call: NA
v_call: TRBV12-3/TRBV12-4
j_call: TRBJ2-5
clone_size: many
cdr3_aa: CASTTEGETQYF
cdr3_nt: TGTGCCAGCACCACGGAGGGGGAGACCCAGTACTTC

d_call: NA
v_call: TRBV18
j_call: TRBJ1-1
clone_size: many
cdr3_aa: CASMGLPDTEAFF
cdr3_nt: TGTGCCAGCATGGGGCTTCCTGACACTGAAGCTTTCTTT

d_call: NA
v_call: TRBV5-1
j_call: TRBJ1-6
clone_size: many
cdr3_aa: CASSLGRQDNSPLHF
cdr3_nt: TGCGCCAGCAGCTTGGGCCGACAGGATAATTCACCCCTCCACTTT